These 26 T cell receptor beta chains were all obtained from the same sample, sequenced in a study of response to subunit inactivated influenza vaccine. One entry per CDR3 protein results from TCRdb running MiXCR on the RT-PCR reads. The table lists under 950,000 distinct CDR3 sequences, roughly 20% of them singletons. This sample comprised PBMCs from blood, obtained around 5 days after vaccination. The receptor source for this set is a man in his forties or fifties who received an inactivated influenza vaccine.

The CDR3 nucleotides read TGCGCCAGCAGCTTCGACAGTACAACCGGAAACACCATATATTTT. Translated, it gives CASSFDSTTGNTIYF. The gene calls are TRBV5-1 and TRBJ1-3, with a possible D match to TRBD1 (5 bases). Germline V gene lookup returns CDR1 SGHRS and CDR2 YFSETQ. CDR3 size: 15 residues. With 2 bases removed from V and 4 bases from J, the gap between germline ends came to 13 bases.

This clonotype was seen a handful of times. This chain connects TRBV29-1 to TRBJ2-4; D is unresolved. V shed 4 bases and J shed 0 bases, with 4 bases lying between them. This CDR3 comprises 12 residues. The germline gives CDR1 SQVTM, CDR2 ANQGSEA. The CDR3 sequence is CSVVAAKNIQYF. CDR3 coding DNA: TGCAGCGTTGTAGCAGCCAAAAACATTCAGTACTTC.

The gene calls are TRBV7-8 and TRBJ2-3, with D possibly TRBD2 on 6 matching bases. The CDR3 extends over 18 amino acids. The V gene lost 5 bases and the J gene lost 0 bases, with 21 bases spanning the gap. Germline V CDR1 and CDR2: SGHVS, FQNEAQ. CDR3 in amino acids: CASSSTRDSPGSTDTQYF. CDR3 coding DNA: TGTGCCAGCAGCAGCACCCGGGACTCCCCGGGTAGCACAGATACGCAGTATTTT.

In this sample, this clonotype turned up once. The chain carries TRBV6-1 and TRBJ1-4; D is perhaps TRBD1 (5 bases). This CDR3 spans 14 amino acids. V dropped 6 bases and J dropped 6 bases, with 14 bases sitting between them. Germline CDR1 and CDR2: MNHNS and SASEGT. Written as DNA, the CDR3 is TGTGCCAGCAGGAGTACAGGATCCTATGAAAAACTGTTTTTT. Its protein product is CASRSTGSYEKLFF.

This clonotype has just a few counts. In DNA, the CDR3 is TGCGCCAGCAGCTTGGAACTCTCGACCTACGAGCAGTACTTC. Protein product: CASSLELSTYEQYF. The chain combines TRBV5-1 with TRBJ2-7; D uncertain. V lost 0 bases and J lost 2, with 9 bases in between. The CDR3 has 14 residues. Per germline, CDR1 SGHRS and CDR2 YFSETQ.

This clonotype appeared a few times. The V and J genes are TRBV6-2 or TRBV6-3 and TRBJ2-6; no definite D call. Germline CDR1 MNHEY, CDR2 SVGEGT. CDR3 size: 19 residues. V was pared by 2 bases and J by 2 bases, with 19 bases between. The CDR3 sequence is CASSYTPLHNDPGANVLTF. The CDR3 DNA follows: TGTGCCAGCAGTTACACCCCCCTCCACAACGATCCTGGGGCCAACGTCCTGACTTTC.

The chain has TRBV9 and TRBJ2-6; the D gene is possibly TRBD1 (5 bases). The V gene lost 1 base and the J gene lost 0 bases, with 11 bases spanning the gap. Germline loops: CDR1 SGDLS, CDR2 YYNGEE. The CDR3 runs to 17 residues. CDR3 loop: CASSVSRASSGANVLTF. The CDR3 bases are TGTGCCAGCAGCGTATCCAGGGCCAGCTCTGGGGCCAACGTCCTGACTTTC.

This clonotype showed up just a few times. The chain couples TRBV9 to TRBJ2-1; 9 bases are a match to TRBD2. Per germline, CDR1 SGDLS and CDR2 YYNGEE. The CDR3 covers 15 residues. The trim removed 2 bases at V and 6 bases at J, leaving 6 bases unmatched. The CDR3 here is CASSVAGGPPNEQFF. The CDR3 DNA is TGTGCCAGCAGCGTTGCGGGGGGGCCTCCCAATGAGCAGTTCTTC.

This clonotype was seen only a few times. V is TRBV9 and J is TRBJ2-1; possibly TRBD2 for D (6 bases). Looked up from germline, CDR1 is SGDLS and CDR2 is YYNGEE. V dropped 3 bases and J dropped 9 bases, with 19 bases sitting between them. The CDR3 extends over 15 amino acids. The CDR3: CASSAGGGIGGEQFF. CDR3 sequence (DNA): TGTGCCAGCAGCGCTGGGGGAGGAATTGGGGGTGAGCAGTTCTTC.

This clonotype showed up just a few times. This sequence joins TRBV25-1 and TRBJ2-1; TRBD2 aligns across 8 bases. CDR1 MGHDK and CDR2 SYGVNS come from the germline V gene. The CDR3 is 16 amino acids. Losses at the gene ends were 4 bases for V and 1 base for J; bases not matched to a gene: 6. CDR3 sequence (DNA): TGTGCCAGCAGTGCCTTGACTAGCGAATCCTACAATGAGCAGTTCTTC. It specifies CASSALTSESYNEQFF. The whole variable domain, remainder taken from reference TRBV25-1 and TRBJ2-1, is EADIYQTPRYLVIGTGKKITLECSQTMGHDKMYWYQQDPGMELHLIHYSYGVNSTEKGDLSSESTVSRIRTEHFPLTLESARPSHTSQYLCASSALTSESYNEQFFGPGTRLTVL.

This clonotype was counted only a few times. The chain couples TRBV7-9 to TRBJ2-7; D call uncertain. The germline CDR1 and CDR2 sequences are SEHNR and FQNEAQ (reference sequence). Trimming removed 5 bases at V and 2 bases at J, with 22 bases between. The CDR3 runs 17 residues. The CDR3, as DNA: TGTGCCAGCAGCGTTCGGGCCGAGGCTAGACCAACCTACGAGCAGTACTTC. This encodes CASSVRAEARPTYEQYF.

In this sample, this clonotype turned up many times. In nucleotides, the CDR3 is TGCGCCAGCAGCCCCGGGACATCGCGAGGGGATTCACCCCTCCACTTT. Encoded protein: CASSPGTSRGDSPLHF. The J gene is TRBJ1-6, the V gene TRBV5-1, with a tentative D call TRBD1 (6 bases). Germline lookup yields CDR1 SGHRS and CDR2 YFSETQ. The CDR3 has 16 amino acids. Trimming stripped 4 bases from V and 8 bases from J, with 19 bases between.

V usage is TRBV5-1 and J usage is TRBJ2-2; 7 bases line up with TRBD2. Per germline, CDR1 SGHRS and CDR2 YFSETQ. Trimming at V came to 4 bases and at J to 0 bases, leaving 12 bases not matched to a gene. This CDR3 has 18 amino acids. CDR3 sequence: CASSPLRGEDANTGELFF. The CDR3 bases are TGCGCCAGCAGCCCTCTCCGGGGGGAAGACGCGAACACCGGGGAGCTGTTTTTT.

This clonotype has a handful of counts. The chain joins TRBV7-2 to TRBJ2-5, with D tentatively TRBD2 (6 bases). The germline V gene has CDR1 SGHTA and CDR2 FQGNSA. This CDR3 is built from 17 residues. Trimming left V 2 bases short and J 0 bases short, with 16 bases between. This CDR3 reads CASSLRGSGRYQETQYF. The CDR3 region has the DNA TGTGCCAGCAGCTTAAGAGGTAGCGGAAGGTACCAAGAGACCCAGTACTTC.

The CDR3 protein is CASSPAREETQYF. Written as DNA, the CDR3 is TGTGCCAGCAGCCCGGCTAGGGAAGAGACCCAGTACTTC. The chain uses TRBV7-2 and TRBJ2-5; D remains ambiguous. CDR3 size: 13 residues. The germline gives CDR1 SGHTA, CDR2 FQGNSA. V was shortened by 5 bases and J by 3 bases, with 10 bases between the two germline ends.

This clonotype occurred a few times. The V gene is TRBV6-5, the J gene TRBJ1-6, with unresolved D. This CDR3 comprises 13 residues. Per germline, CDR1 MNHEY and CDR2 SVGAGI. V was cut by 0 bases and J by 9 bases, with 6 bases left in between. CDR3 amino acids: CASSYSAGSPLHF. The CDR3 region has the DNA TGTGCCAGCAGTTACTCGGCCGGTTCACCCCTCCACTTT.

This clonotype was seen more than once but under ten times. V and J are TRBV7-6 and TRBJ2-1; 10 bases fit TRBD2. The CDR3 covers 16 residues. Germline V CDR1 and CDR2: SGHVS, FNYEAQ. V gave up 0 bases and J gave up 4 bases; unmatched junction bases: 3. The CDR3 bases are TGTGCCAGCAGCTTAGCGGTACTAGCGGGATACAATGAGCAGTTCTTC. This translates into CASSLAVLAGYNEQFF.

V gene TRBV12-3 or TRBV12-4 combines with J gene TRBJ2-1; TRBD1 matches 12 bases. This CDR3 region has 16 residues. The ends lost 3 bases at V and 10 bases at J; junction bases unmatched: 10. The DNA of the CDR3 is TGTGCCAGCAGTTTTTACGCCGGGACAGGGGGCGGAGAGCAGTTCTTC. This codes for CASSFYAGTGGGEQFF.

This clonotype occurred a few times. CDR3 amino acids: CAGAGGSFPDTQYF. The CDR3 DNA sequence: TGTGCCGGAGCGGGGGGTTCGTTTCCAGATACGCAGTATTTT. The chain carries TRBV7-9 and TRBJ2-3, with TRBD2 matching over 9 bases. Germline V gene data show CDR1 as SEHNR and CDR2 as FQNEAQ (reference sequence). The CDR3 has 14 residues. The V gene end was trimmed by 11 bases and the J gene end by 4 bases; junction bases not matched to a gene: 10.

CDR3 nucleotides: TGTGCCAGCAGTTTGCACGGGGGGGTGTACGAGCAGTACTTC. Translation: CASSLHGGVYEQYF. This chain uses TRBV28 with TRBJ2-7; 8 bases map to TRBD2. CDR3 size: 14 residues. CDR1 is MDHEN and CDR2 is SYDVKM in the germline V gene. The ends lost 3 bases at V and 4 bases at J; junction bases unmatched: 5.

Many counts were recorded for this clonotype. The chain recombines TRBV15 with TRBJ2-1; 10 bases agree with TRBD2. The CDR3 has 15 amino acids. Trimming cost V 1 base and J 4 bases; bases outside gene matches: 1. The germline CDR1 and CDR2 sequences are LNHNV and YYDKDF (reference sequence). The CDR3 region is CATSRASGGYNEQFF. The CDR3 bases are TGTGCCACCAGCAGAGCTAGCGGGGGTTACAATGAGCAGTTCTTC. Drawing the rest from reference TRBV15 and TRBJ2-1, the complete variable domain is DAMVIQNPRYQVTQFGKPVTLSCSQTLNHNVMYWYQQKSSQAPKLLFHYYDKDFNNEADTPDNFQSRRPNTSFCFLDIRSPGLGDTAMYLCATSRASGGYNEQFFGPGTRLTVL.

The chain joins TRBV12-3 or TRBV12-4 to TRBJ2-7, with 9 bases fitting TRBD1. CDR3 length equals 13 residues. The V gene end was trimmed by 10 bases and the J gene end by 2 bases; junction bases not matched to a gene: 6. The CDR3 sequence is CANPGQGPYEQYF. CDR3 bases: TGTGCCAACCCGGGACAGGGCCCCTACGAGCAGTACTTC.

In its sample, this clonotype was seen a few times. The CDR3 reads CASSPQGTAYEQYF. CDR3 sequence (DNA): TGTGCCAGCTCACCACAGGGGACTGCCTACGAGCAGTACTTC. The chain joins TRBV18 to TRBJ2-7; the D gene is possibly TRBD2 (6 bases). CDR1 and CDR2 (germline): KGHSH, LQKENI. The length of the CDR3 is 14 residues. With 1 base removed from V and 2 bases from J, the gap between germline ends came to 9 bases.

In this sample, this clonotype turned up many times. The chain carries TRBV4-1 and TRBJ1-1; D is unclear. The CDR3 loop spans 17 amino acids. V was pared by 1 base and J by 3 bases, with 18 bases between. Per the germline V gene, CDR1 is MGHRA and CDR2 is YSYEKL. In nucleotides, the CDR3 is TGCGCCAGCAGCCAAGGTTCATGGCTAAGGGATCACACTGAAGCTTTCTTT. Translating it yields CASSQGSWLRDHTEAFF.

The DNA for the CDR3 is TGCGCCAGCAGATATTCCGGGACAGCCACCGGGGAGCTGTTTTTT. It translates to CASRYSGTATGELFF. This chain joins TRBV5-1 and TRBJ2-2; 7 bases map to TRBD1. Trimming removed 5 bases from V and 4 bases from J; junction bases left unmatched: 8. The CDR3 consists of 15 residues. Per germline, CDR1 SGHRS and CDR2 YFSETQ.

The chain carries TRBV7-8 and TRBJ1-2; 8 bases agree with TRBD1. CDR1 and CDR2 (germline): SGHVS, FQNEAQ. The CDR3 extends over 17 amino acids. Trimming removed 5 bases from V and 3 bases from J; junction bases left unmatched: 14. The chain's CDR3 is CASSPRTGTGDYYGYTF. CDR3 coding DNA: TGTGCCAGCAGCCCCCGGACTGGGACAGGAGACTACTATGGCTACACCTTC.